Presented here are 2 T cell receptor beta chains from one specimen sequenced in a study of T cells in localized non-small cell lung cancer (dated by TCRdb to 2019 to 2021). The receptor library was made with the immunoSEQ multiplex PCR assay. The table comes from immuneACCESS by way of TCRdb, which keeps in-frame sequences with V and J called. Part of the clones is missing from these tables; in studies checked, under half for an unresolved V gene and the rest for unknown reasons. Here the sample has 65,000 to 80,000 clones; approximately 84% occur a single time. The ten largest clonotypes hold 1% to 1.5% of the sample. Specimen: peripheral blood, collected before any cancer treatment. Receptors were obtained from a female donor older than 55 with stage I lung adenocarcinoma.

This rearrangement joins TRBV5-5 to TRBJ2-5; no reliable D call. The CDR3 is 13 amino acids. CDR1 is SGHKS and CDR2 is YYEKEE in the germline V gene (reference sequence). Trimming took off 8 bases at V and 1 base at J, with 12 bases between the two ends. CDR3 DNA sequence: TGTGCCAGTGGTCGGGCCCTCCAAGAGACCCAGTACTTC. This gives the protein CASGRALQETQYF.

This clone was recorded once. V and J are TRBV4-1 and TRBJ1-1, with D possibly matching TRBD1 (5 bases). CDR3 size: 15 residues. The V end lost 3 bases, the J end lost 1 base, and 12 bases lay between the germline ends. Germline values: CDR1 MGHRA, CDR2 YSYEKL. This chain's CDR3 is CASSHPGTENTEAFF. CDR3 nucleotide sequence: TGCGCCAGCAGCCATCCCGGGACGGAGAACACTGAAGCTTTCTTT.